These T cell receptor beta chains were read from a single sample in a study of shared clonotypes between healthy human individuals. The repertoire was sequenced with immunoSEQ multiplex PCR; TCRdb's copy has only in-frame clones and lacks some. The sample holds some 470,000 clones, roughly four fifths seen once. Sequencing used PBMCs. These receptor sequences come from a woman in her thirties or forties in good health. Some clones in this sample may be carry-over from other donors' samples. The CDR3 runs from the conserved cysteine through the conserved F or W. The D gene is left open where the match is weak. For some rows the clone size is stated as once, few or many, or as a class when expanded; others skip it.

v_call,d_call,clone_size,j_call,cdr3_aa,cdr3_nt
TRBV18,TRBD1,few,TRBJ2-5,CASSRDSQETQYF,TGTGCCAGCTCCCGGGACAGCCAAGAGACCCAGTACTTC
TRBV7-3,.,.,TRBJ1-1,CASSVQRNTEAFF,TGTGCCAGCAGCGTACAGAGGAACACTGAAGCTTTCTTT
TRBV30,.,.,TRBJ2-7,CAWSPDSYEQYF,TGTGCCTGGAGTCCGGACAGCTACGAGCAGTACTTC
TRBV5-1,TRBD1,.,TRBJ1-1,CASSTDPGGLTEAFF,TGCGCCAGCAGCACCGACCCAGGGGGCCTCACTGAAGCTTTCTTT
TRBV29-1,TRBD2,few,TRBJ2-1,CSVDLGLVEQFF,TGCAGCGTTGACCTAGGACTAGTTGAGCAGTTCTTC
TRBV7-8,TRBD1,.,TRBJ1-2,CASSLDRDPYGYTF,TGTGCCAGCAGCCTAGACAGGGATCCTTATGGCTACACCTTC
TRBV11-2,.,.,TRBJ2-5,CASSLGKQETQYF,TGTGCCAGCAGCTTGGGCAAGCAAGAGACCCAGTACTTC
TRBV7-8,.,.,TRBJ2-7,CASSRRGASGSYEQYF,TGTGCCAGCAGCCGTAGGGGGGCGTCGGGAAGCTACGAGCAGTACTTC
TRBV18,TRBD2,.,TRBJ2-1,CASSPPVGGRSGNEQFF,TGTGCCAGCTCACCACCGGTGGGCGGGAGGAGTGGGAATGAGCAGTTCTTC
TRBV27,TRBD2,.,TRBJ2-7,CASSGRGRWYEQYF,TGTGCCAGCAGTGGGAGGGGTCGTTGGTACGAGCAGTACTTC
TRBV5-5,.,.,TRBJ2-7,CASSLAVGGHYEQYF,TGTGCCAGCAGCTTGGCCGTGGGGGGGCACTACGAGCAGTACTTC
TRBV5-1,.,.,TRBJ2-7,CASSPGTNTYEQYF,TGCGCCAGCAGCCCTGGGACAAATACCTACGAGCAGTACTTC
TRBV30,TRBD1,.,TRBJ2-6,CAWRAQGIAGANVLTF,TGTGCCTGGAGGGCACAGGGGATTGCTGGGGCCAACGTCCTGACTTTC
TRBV28,.,.,TRBJ1-4,CASSPPFEKLFF,TGTGCCAGCAGTCCGCCATTTGAAAAACTGTTTTTT
TRBV18,TRBD1,.,TRBJ1-4,CASSPGGTGDEKLFF,TGTGCCAGCTCACCAGGCGGGACAGGGGACGAAAAACTGTTTTTT
TRBV6-4,TRBD2,.,TRBJ2-3,CASSRAGGAGTDTQYF,TGTGCCAGCAGCCGGGCGGGAGGGGCCGGCACAGATACGCAGTATTTT
TRBV2,.,.,TRBJ2-1,CASDSPGEREQFF,TGTGCCAGCGACAGCCCGGGGGAGCGGGAGCAGTTCTTC
TRBV11-2,.,.,TRBJ2-1,CASSLLVVGRAEQFF,TGTGCCAGCAGCTTATTGGTAGTAGGGCGAGCGGAGCAGTTCTTC
TRBV28,.,.,TRBJ2-1,CASTSRYNEQFF,TGTGCCAGCACTAGTAGGTACAATGAGCAGTTCTTC
TRBV18,TRBD1,.,TRBJ1-3,CASHRDREDTIYF,TGTGCCAGCCACCGGGACAGGGAGGACACCATATATTTT
TRBV28,TRBD2,.,TRBJ2-1,CASSSGLAGGRYNEQFF,TGTGCCAGCAGTTCCGGACTAGCGGGAGGACGGTACAATGAGCAGTTCTTC
TRBV11-2,.,.,TRBJ2-3,CASSLLDTQYF,TGTGCCAGCAGCTTATTAGATACGCAGTATTTT
TRBV2,.,.,TRBJ1-2,CASIPRTGGNYGYTF,TGTGCCAGCATTCCTAGGACTGGGGGGAACTATGGCTACACCTTC
TRBV19,.,.,TRBJ2-1,CASSAGTQVQHEQFF,TGTGCCAGTAGCGCCGGGACCCAAGTCCAACATGAGCAGTTCTTC
TRBV5-4,.,.,TRBJ2-7,CASSRHEGEQYF,TGTGCCAGCAGCCGACATGAAGGGGAGCAGTACTTC
TRBV6-5,.,.,TRBJ2-7,CASSSRGLTYYEQYF,TGTGCCAGCAGTTCCCGGGGACTTACCTACTACGAGCAGTACTTC
TRBV5-1,.,.,TRBJ1-2,CASSLDHGESYGYTF,TGCGCCAGCAGCTTGGATCACGGAGAGTCTTATGGCTACACCTTC
TRBV19,.,.,TRBJ1-2,CASSMEGFYGYTF,TGTGCCAGTAGTATGGAGGGATTCTATGGCTACACCTTC
TRBV9,.,.,TRBJ1-2,CASSVAALNYGYTF,TGTGCCAGCAGCGTAGCAGCCCTTAACTATGGCTACACCTTC
TRBV9,TRBD1,.,TRBJ2-2,CASSARTDRVGTGELFF,TGTGCCAGCAGCGCTAGAACGGACAGGGTTGGCACCGGGGAGCTGTTTTTT
TRBV5-4,.,.,TRBJ1-1,CASATPGGRPEAFF,TGTGCCAGCGCCACGCCCGGGGGACGACCTGAAGCTTTCTTT
TRBV4-3,.,.,TRBJ2-3,CASSQTIASRVTDTQYF,TGCGCCAGCAGCCAGACAATAGCTAGTCGGGTCACAGATACGCAGTATTTT
TRBV5-1,.,.,TRBJ2-5,CASSLAGETQYF,TGCGCCAGCAGCTTAGCTGGGGAGACCCAGTACTTC
TRBV4-2,TRBD1,.,TRBJ2-3,CASSQDGTGTPQYF,TGTGCCAGCAGCCAAGACGGGACAGGGACCCCGCAGTATTTT
TRBV7-9,TRBD2,.,TRBJ2-1,CASSLGGSGLADNEQFF,TGTGCCAGCAGCTTAGGGGGCTCGGGACTAGCGGACAATGAGCAGTTCTTC
TRBV29-1,.,.,TRBJ2-7,CSVLGGTNYEQYF,TGCAGCGTTCTAGGGGGGACCAACTACGAGCAGTACTTC
TRBV27,TRBD1,.,TRBJ1-2,CASSTGQGANYGYTF,TGTGCCAGCAGTACCGGACAGGGAGCTAACTATGGCTACACCTTC
TRBV30,TRBD1,.,TRBJ2-2,CAWTQIQGQGDTGELFF,TGTGCCTGGACCCAAATCCAGGGCCAGGGGGACACCGGGGAGCTGTTTTTT
TRBV27,TRBD2,.,TRBJ2-1,CATRPSWADLGTSGSNEQFF,TGTGCCACCAGACCCTCTTGGGCAGACCTTGGGACTAGCGGGAGCAATGAGCAGTTCTTC
TRBV4-1,.,.,TRBJ2-2,CASSQEEGYSPNTGELFF,TGCGCCAGCAGCCAAGAAGAGGGATACAGCCCGAACACCGGGGAGCTGTTTTTT
TRBV5-8,.,.,TRBJ1-1,CASSLGTRQRSNTEAFF,TGTGCCAGCAGTCTTGGAACGCGACAGAGAAGTAACACTGAAGCTTTCTTT
TRBV5-1,TRBD2,.,TRBJ2-3,CASSFRLAGGSVTDTQYF,TGCGCCAGCAGCTTTAGACTAGCGGGAGGAAGTGTCACAGATACGCAGTATTTT
TRBV7-9,.,once,TRBJ1-3,CAILRGVRSGNTIYF,TGTGCCATCCTCCGGGGGGTTCGGTCTGGAAACACCATATATTTT
TRBV5-4,TRBD1,.,TRBJ2-7,CASSSNPGQQAYEQYF,TGTGCCAGCAGCTCAAACCCGGGACAGCAAGCCTACGAGCAGTACTTC
TRBV27,.,many,TRBJ2-5,CASSGTPRGTQYF,TGTGCCAGCTCCGGGACTCCCAGGGGCACCCAGTACTTC
TRBV28,.,few,TRBJ2-4,CASREQKNIQYF,TGTGCCAGCAGGGAACAGAAAAACATTCAGTACTTC
TRBV15,.,.,TRBJ1-1,CATSRERSTEAFF,TGTGCCACCAGCAGAGAGAGGAGCACTGAAGCTTTCTTT
TRBV10-1,.,once,TRBJ2-1,CASSSSGDTLNEQFF,TGCGCCAGCAGTTCTTCTGGGGACACCCTCAATGAGCAGTTCTTC
TRBV6-4,.,.,TRBJ1-2,CASSDSISRSRGFYGYTF,TGTGCCAGCAGTGACTCCATTAGCCGAAGCAGGGGCTTCTATGGCTACACCTTC